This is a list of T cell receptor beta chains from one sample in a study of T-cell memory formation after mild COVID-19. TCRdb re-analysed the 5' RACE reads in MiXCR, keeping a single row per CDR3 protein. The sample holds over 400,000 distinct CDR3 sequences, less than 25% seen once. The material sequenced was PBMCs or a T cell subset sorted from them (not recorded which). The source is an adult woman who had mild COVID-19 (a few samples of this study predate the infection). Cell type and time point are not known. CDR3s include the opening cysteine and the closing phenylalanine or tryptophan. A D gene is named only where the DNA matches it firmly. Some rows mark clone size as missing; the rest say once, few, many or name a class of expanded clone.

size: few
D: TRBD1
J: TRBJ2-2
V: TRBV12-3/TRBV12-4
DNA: TGTGCCAGCAGCCCTCGGACAGGGGGGAGCACCGGGGAGCTGTTTTTT
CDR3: CASSPRTGGSTGELFF

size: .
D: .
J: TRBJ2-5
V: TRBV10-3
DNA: TGTGCCATCAGTCGAGGTCCTCTGGAGACCCAGTACTTC
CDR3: CAISRGPLETQYF

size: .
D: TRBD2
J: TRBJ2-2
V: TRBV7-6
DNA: TGTGCCAGCAGCTTAGCATCTAGCGGGGGGAACACCGGGGAGCTGTTTTTT
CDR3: CASSLASSGGNTGELFF

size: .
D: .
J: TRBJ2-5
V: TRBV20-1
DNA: TGCAGTGCTAGAGATTATGACAGTTACGCGGAGACCCAGTACTTC
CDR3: CSARDYDSYAETQYF

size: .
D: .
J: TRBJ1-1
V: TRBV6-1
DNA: TGTGCCAGCAGTGAAGTTACTAACACTGAAGCTTTCTTT
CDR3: CASSEVTNTEAFF

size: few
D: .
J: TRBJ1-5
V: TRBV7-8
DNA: TGTGCCAGCAGCTATGGGACGGTGAATCAGCCCCAGCATTTT
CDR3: CASSYGTVNQPQHF

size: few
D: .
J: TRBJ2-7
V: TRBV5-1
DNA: TGCGCCAGCAGCATGGGACAATCAAGCTACGAGCAGTACTTC
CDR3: CASSMGQSSYEQYF

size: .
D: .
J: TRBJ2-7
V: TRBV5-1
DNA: TGCGCCAGCAGCTTGGGAGGCCGATCCTACGAGCAGTACTTC
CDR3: CASSLGGRSYEQYF

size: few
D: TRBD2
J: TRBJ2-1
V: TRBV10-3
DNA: TGTGCCATCAGTGAGTTAGCGGGGAATGAGCAGTTCTTC
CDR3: CAISELAGNEQFF

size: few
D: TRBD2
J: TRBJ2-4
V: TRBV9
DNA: TGTGCCAGCAGCTCACGACTAGCGGGAGGTGAAAACATTCAGTACTTC
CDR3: CASSSRLAGGENIQYF

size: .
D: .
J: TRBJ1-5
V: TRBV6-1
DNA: TGTGCCAGCAGTGAAAGGGGAGGTCAGCCCCAGCATTTT
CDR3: CASSERGGQPQHF

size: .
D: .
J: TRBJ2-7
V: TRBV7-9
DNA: TGTGCCAGCAGCTTATATCCGGGGAGCTCCTACGAGCAGTACTTC
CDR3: CASSLYPGSSYEQYF

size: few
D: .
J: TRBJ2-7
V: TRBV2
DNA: TGTGCCAGCAGTGGGGGTGGAGCGGCTACCTACGAGCAGTACTTC
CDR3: CASSGGGAATYEQYF

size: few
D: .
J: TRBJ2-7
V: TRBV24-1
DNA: TGTGCCACCAGTGATTCTGGACTCCGGTACGAGCAGTACTTC
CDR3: CATSDSGLRYEQYF

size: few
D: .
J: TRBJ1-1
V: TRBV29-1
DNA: TGCAGCGTACGGGACGCTGAAGCTTTCTTT
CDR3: CSVRDAEAFF

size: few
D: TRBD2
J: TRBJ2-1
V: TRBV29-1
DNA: TGCAGCGTTCGCCGGGGACTAGCGGGGGACAATGAGCAGTTCTTC
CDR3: CSVRRGLAGDNEQFF

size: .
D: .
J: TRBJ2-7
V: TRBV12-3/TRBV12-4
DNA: TGTGCCAGCAGTCCAATGAAGGGATGGGGCGAGCAGTACTTC
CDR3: CASSPMKGWGEQYF

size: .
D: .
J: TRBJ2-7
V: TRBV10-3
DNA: TGTGCCATCAAAGGCAGTACAAGCTACGAGCAGTACTTC
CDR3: CAIKGSTSYEQYF

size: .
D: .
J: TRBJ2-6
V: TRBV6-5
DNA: TGTGCCAGCACCCCGGGGAGTTATTCTGGGGCCAACGTCCTGACTTTC
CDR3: CASTPGSYSGANVLTF

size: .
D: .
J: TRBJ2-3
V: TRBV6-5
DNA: TGTGCCAGCAGTTACGTATTGGGTAGCACAGATACGCAGTATTTT
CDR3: CASSYVLGSTDTQYF

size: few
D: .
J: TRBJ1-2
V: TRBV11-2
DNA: TGTGCCAGCAGCTTAGAGGGGGGGGTCGGCTATGGCTACACCTTC
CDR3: CASSLEGGVGYGYTF

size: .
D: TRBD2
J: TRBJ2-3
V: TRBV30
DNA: TGTGCCTGGAGGCGACTAGCGGGATCAGATACGCAGTATTTT
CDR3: CAWRRLAGSDTQYF

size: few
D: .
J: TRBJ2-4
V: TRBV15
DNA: TGTGCCACCAGCAGAGATCGAGAGGGGACCAAAAACATTCAGTACTTC
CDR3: CATSRDREGTKNIQYF

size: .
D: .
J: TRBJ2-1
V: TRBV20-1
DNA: TGCAGTGCTAGAGCTGGCGAGGGTTCCTACAATGAGCAGTTCTTC
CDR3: CSARAGEGSYNEQFF

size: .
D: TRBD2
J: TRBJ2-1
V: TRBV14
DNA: TGTGCCAGCAGCGTAATGCGGGGGTCCTACAATGAGCAGTTCTTC
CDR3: CASSVMRGSYNEQFF

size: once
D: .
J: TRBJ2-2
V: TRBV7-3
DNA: TGTGCCAGCAGCAGACGTTGGAGCGCGGGGTCTAGCGTGAAGGCCGGGGAGCTGTTTTTT
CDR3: CASSRRWSAGSSVKAGELFF

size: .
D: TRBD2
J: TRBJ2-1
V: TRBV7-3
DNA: TGTGCCAGCAGCTCACAGACTAGCGGATACAATGAGAAGTTCTTC
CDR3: CASSSQTSGYNEKFF

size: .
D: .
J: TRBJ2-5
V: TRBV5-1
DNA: TGCGCCAGCAGCTTCGGTATCCAGGAGGGAGAGACCCAGTACTTC
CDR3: CASSFGIQEGETQYF

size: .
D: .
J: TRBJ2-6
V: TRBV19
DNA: TGTGCCAGTAGTTCCCGAAGCTCTGGGGCCAACGTCCTGACTTTC
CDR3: CASSSRSSGANVLTF

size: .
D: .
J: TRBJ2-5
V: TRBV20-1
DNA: TGCAGTGCTAGACAGGGGGGGGAGACCCAGTACTTC
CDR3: CSARQGGETQYF

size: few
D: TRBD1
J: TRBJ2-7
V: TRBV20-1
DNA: TGCAGTGCACCCGACAGGGGGTACGAGCAGTACTTC
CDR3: CSAPDRGYEQYF

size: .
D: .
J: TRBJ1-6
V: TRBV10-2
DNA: TGCGCCAGCAGTGAGGGGGGGGGCAGAGAGTCACCCCTCCACTTT
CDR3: CASSEGGGRESPLHF

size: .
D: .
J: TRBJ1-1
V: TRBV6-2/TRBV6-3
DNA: TGTGCCAGCAGGAGGGGTAGCACTGAAGCTTTCTTT
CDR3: CASRRGSTEAFF

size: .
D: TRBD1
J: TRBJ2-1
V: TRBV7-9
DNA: TGTGCCAGCAGCAATACAGGGGGCGCCGATGAGCAGTTCTTC
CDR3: CASSNTGGADEQFF

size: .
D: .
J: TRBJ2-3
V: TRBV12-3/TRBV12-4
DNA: TGTGCCAGCAGTCCTCAAGGACGGGTGGATACGCAGTATTTT
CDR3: CASSPQGRVDTQYF

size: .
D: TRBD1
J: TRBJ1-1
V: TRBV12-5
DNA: TGTGCTAGTGGTTTGGCCCTGCGGGACAGAGGTATGAACACTGAAGCTTTCTTT
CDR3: CASGLALRDRGMNTEAFF

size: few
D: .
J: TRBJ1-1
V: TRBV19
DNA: TGTGCCAGTAGTATTAGGGACGCGACTGAAGCTTTCTTT
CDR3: CASSIRDATEAFF

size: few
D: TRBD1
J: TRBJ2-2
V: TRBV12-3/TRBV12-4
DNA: TGTGCCAGCAGTCACAGGGGTGGCGGGGAGCTGTTTTTT
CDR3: CASSHRGGGELFF

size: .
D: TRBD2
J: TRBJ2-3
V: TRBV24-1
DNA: TGTGCCACCAGTGATCCGGGACTAGCGGGAGGTCCAGATACGCAGTATTTT
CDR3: CATSDPGLAGGPDTQYF

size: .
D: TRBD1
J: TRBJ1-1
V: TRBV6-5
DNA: TGTGCCAGCAGCCTGACGGACAGGGGAACTGAAGCTTTCTTT
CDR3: CASSLTDRGTEAFF

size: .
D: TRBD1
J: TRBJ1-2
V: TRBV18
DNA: TGTGCCAGCTCACGAATGACAGGGACCGGTGGCTACACCTTC
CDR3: CASSRMTGTGGYTF

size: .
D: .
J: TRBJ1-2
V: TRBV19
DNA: TGTGCCAGTAGGGGAGGGGGAGATGGCTACACCTTC
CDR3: CASRGGGDGYTF

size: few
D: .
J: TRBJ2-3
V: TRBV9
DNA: TGTGCCAGCAGCCCCGAGGGGGACAAGAGAGCCTCAGATACGCAGTATTTT
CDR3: CASSPEGDKRASDTQYF

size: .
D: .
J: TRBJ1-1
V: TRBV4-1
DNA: TGCGCCAGCAGCCAAGATTGGCAGGACACTGAAGCTTTCTTT
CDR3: CASSQDWQDTEAFF

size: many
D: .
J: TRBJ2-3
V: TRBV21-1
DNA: TGTGCCAGCTTTGGGACTAGTGCCACAGATACGCAGTATTTT
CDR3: CASFGTSATDTQYF

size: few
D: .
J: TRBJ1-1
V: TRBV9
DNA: TGTGCCAGCAGCTCCGGGCAGGGCACTGAAGCTTTCTTT
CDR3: CASSSGQGTEAFF

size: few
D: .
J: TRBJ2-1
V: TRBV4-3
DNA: TGCGCCAGCAGCCAAGAAAGCCCGGGAGCTTACAATGAGCAGTTCTTC
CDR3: CASSQESPGAYNEQFF

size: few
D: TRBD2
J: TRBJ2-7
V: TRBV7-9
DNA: TGTGCCAGCAGCTTATCTACTAGCGGGAGTTCTCCCTACGAGCAGTACTTC
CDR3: CASSLSTSGSSPYEQYF